The clone carrying this T cell receptor (delta chain) was picked up a small number of times. The antigen is not known. This likely stems from a read error, as it lies one base from a far larger clone. These data belong to a study of gammadelta T cells in human blood. Study-wide results and caveats: Microbial exposure reportedly appeared to drive polyclonal expansion of innate gamma-delta T cells right after birth.

TCRdb repeated clone calling on the RT-PCR reads with CATT. The sample lists about 310 delta-chain clones, 25% seen once, with roughly 90% in the top ten. The V gene's germline CDR1 is GEAIGNYY and CDR2 EKD. The CDR3 covers 19 residues. The sample was Vgamma9Vdelta2 gamma-delta T cells from adult blood. This receptor was obtained from a human donor. The gene calls are TRDV2 and TRDJ1, with TRDD3 identical over 12 bases. The CDR3 sequence is CACGTVLLGDTDWTDKLIF. In DNA form, the CDR3 reads TGTGCCTGTGGCACCGTTCTACTGGGGGATACTGATTGGACCGATAAACTCATCTTT.